A single sample gave rise to the 32 T cell receptor beta chains below, sequenced in a study of shared clonotypes between healthy human individuals. The naive CD8 population came from CD45RO-negative cells selected for CCR7, without terminally differentiated effector memory CD45RA+ cells. Sequencing was performed with immunoSEQ multiplex PCR; in TCRdb, only in-frame clones are kept and a portion is missing. The table lists roughly 2 million clones, roughly 94% of them singletons. The sequenced sample consisted of naive CD8+ T cells sorted from blood. These receptors came from a man aged 18 to 30 in good health.

J is TRBJ2-1 and V is TRBV9; D unclear. Trimming shortened V by 5 bases and J by 5 bases, and 11 bases separated the two germline ends. The germline V gene has CDR1 SGDLS and CDR2 YYNGEE. The CDR3 runs 13 residues. The CDR3 coding sequence is TGTGCCAGCAGTTCCCCCCCACACAATGAGCAGTTCTTC. Amino acids: CASSSPPHNEQFF.

The V and J genes are TRBV5-6 and TRBJ1-3; D gene unclear. This CDR3 has 13 amino acids. The germline V gene has CDR1 SGHDT and CDR2 YYEEEE. V lost 1 base, J lost 3 bases, and 5 bases lay in between. CDR3: CASSLSVGNTIYF. In nucleotides, the CDR3 is TGTGCCAGCAGCTTGTCGGTTGGAAACACCATATATTTT.

This chain links TRBV29-1 with TRBJ2-7, with 10 nucleotides matching TRBD1. V shed 6 bases, J shed 2 bases, and the junction held 7 bases outside the gene matches. Germline CDR1 is SQVTM and CDR2 is ANQGSEA. The CDR3 totals 14 residues. CDR3 amino acids: CSVPSGTGAYEQYF. As DNA, the CDR3 is TGCAGCGTCCCTTCCGGGACAGGGGCCTACGAGCAGTACTTC.

The DNA for the CDR3 is TGTGCCAGCAGTTACTCGACGGACAGTATTTACGAGCAGTACTTC. This gives the protein CASSYSTDSIYEQYF. V gene TRBV6-5 combines with J gene TRBJ2-7; tentative D call: TRBD1 (6 bases). The germline gives CDR1 MNHEY, CDR2 SVGAGI. The length of the CDR3 is 15 residues. Trimming stripped 0 bases from V and 4 bases from J, with 13 bases between.

Details on this clone: This same CDR3 is encoded by further DNA sequences in the sample. The J gene is TRBJ2-7, the V gene TRBV2; D may match TRBD1 or TRBD2 (5 bases each). The CDR3 sequence is 12 residues long. CDR1 SNHLY and CDR2 FYNNEI come from the germline V gene. V lost 6 bases, J lost 2 bases, and 8 bases lay in between. CDR3 region: CASSGTAYEQYF. The CDR3 nucleotides are TGTGCCAGCAGCGGGACCGCCTACGAGCAGTACTTC. Based on the CDR3 plus reference TRBV2 and TRBJ2-7, the full variable domain is EPEVTQTPSHQVTQMGQEVILRCVPISNHLYFYWYRQILGQKVEFLVSFYNNEISEKSEIFDDQFSVERPDGSNFTLKIRSTKLEDSAMYFCASSGTAYEQYFGPGTRLTVT.

To note about this clone: Other DNA sequences in this sample translate to the same CDR3. The chain couples TRBV6-6 to TRBJ1-2; D is unclear. Germline assignment: CDR1 MNHNY and CDR2 SVGAGI (reference sequence). This CDR3 spans 13 amino acids. The V end was cut by 2 bases, the J end by 2 bases, with 6 bases between. The CDR3: CASSYGGNYGYTF. The CDR3 DNA follows: TGTGCCAGCAGTTACGGCGGGAACTATGGCTACACCTTC.

V gene TRBV27 combines with J gene TRBJ2-7; 9 nucleotides align to TRBD2. The CDR3 has 14 amino acids. Unmatched junction bases numbered 5, after V lost 3 bases and J lost 5 bases. Germline V gene sequence: CDR1 MNHEY, CDR2 SMNVEV (reference sequence). Here the CDR3 DNA reads TGTGCCAGCAGTTTGGCGGGAGGGCGTCACGAGCAGTACTTC. This encodes CASSLAGGRHEQYF.

V and J are TRBV6-5 and TRBJ2-3, with 7 bases that match TRBD2. The length of the CDR3 is 15 residues. V lost 4 bases and J lost 6; bases outside the gene matches: 10. Germline CDR1 and CDR2: MNHEY and SVGAGI. CDR3 in amino acids: CASSSDLAGKDTQYF. DNA of the CDR3: TGTGCCAGCAGTTCAGACTTAGCGGGTAAGGATACGCAGTATTTT.

The chain couples TRBV2 to TRBJ2-5; the D call may be TRBD1 or TRBD2 (5 bases each). The germline gives CDR1 SNHLY, CDR2 FYNNEI. V lost 4 bases to trimming and J lost 5 bases, with 17 bases between them. This CDR3 comprises 15 residues. CDR3 protein: CASSGMGQGEETQYF. The CDR3 DNA is TGTGCCAGCAGTGGGATGGGCCAAGGGGAGGAGACCCAGTACTTC.

As regards this clone: Other DNA sequences in this specimen translate into the identical CDR3. The gene calls are TRBV4-3 and TRBJ2-1, with a weak D call TRBD2 (6 bases). The CDR3 length is 18 residues. Per the germline V gene, CDR1 is LGHNA and CDR2 is YSLEER. The germline V and J ends were trimmed by 0 bases and 0 bases, with 15 bases remaining between them. The CDR3 bases are TGCGCCAGCAGCCAAGATCCGACTAGTGGGAGCTCCTACAATGAGCAGTTCTTC. The encoded protein is CASSQDPTSGSSYNEQFF.

The chain joins TRBV6-1 to TRBJ1-1; no definite D call. Germline loops: CDR1 MNHNS, CDR2 SASEGT. Trimming took off 6 bases at V and 3 bases at J, with 2 bases between the two ends. The CDR3 loop spans 10 amino acids. The CDR3 DNA sequence: TGTGCCAGCAGCCACACTGAAGCTTTCTTT. This sequence encodes CASSHTEAFF.

As to this clone: The sample has other DNA sequences that encode this CDR3 too. CDR3 residues: CASSYGTTYEQYF. DNA of the CDR3: TGTGCCAGCAGTTACGGGACAACCTACGAGCAGTACTTC. The chain employs TRBV6-5 and TRBJ2-7, with D perhaps TRBD1 (6 bases). The CDR3 is 13 amino acids. Trimming shortened V by 2 bases and J by 2 bases, and 7 bases separated the two germline ends. Germline CDR1 and CDR2: MNHEY and SVGAGI.

The genes are TRBV7-9 and TRBJ1-1; unclear D gene. The CDR3 is made up of 15 amino acids. CDR1 is SEHNR, CDR2 FQNEAQ, per germline (reference sequence). The V gene lost 6 bases and the J gene lost 3 bases, with 17 bases spanning the gap. DNA for the CDR3: TGTGCCAGCAGTTCCCCCGTAACAGCGGACACTGAAGCTTTCTTT. Protein: CASSSPVTADTEAFF. Using reference TRBV7-9 and TRBJ1-1 for the parts outside the CDR3, the full variable domain is DTGVSQNPRHKITKRGQNVTFRCDPISEHNRLYWYRQTLGQGPEFLTYFQNEAQLEKSRLLSDRFSAERPKGSFSTLEIQRTEQGDSAMYLCASSSPVTADTEAFFGQGTRLTVV.

The rearrangement uses TRBV5-5 and TRBJ2-7; 9 nucleotides match TRBD1. V dropped 5 bases and J dropped 4; count of bases not matched to a gene: 10. CDR1 is SGHKS and CDR2 is YYEKEE in the germline V gene (reference sequence). This CDR3 comprises 15 residues. This chain's CDR3 is CASRSPGTGSYEQYF. The CDR3 DNA sequence: TGTGCCAGCAGATCCCCCGGGACAGGGTCATACGAGCAGTACTTC.

This rearrangement joins TRBV6-5 to TRBJ1-2; 10 bases line up with TRBD1. The germline V gene encodes CDR1 MNHEY and CDR2 SVGAGI. V shed 2 bases, J shed 2 bases, and the junction held 2 bases outside the gene matches. CDR3 length: 15 amino acids. The CDR3 protein is CASSYGQGGNYGYTF. In DNA, the CDR3 is TGTGCCAGCAGTTACGGACAGGGGGGAAACTATGGCTACACCTTC.

This rearrangement joins TRBV19 to TRBJ2-7; D might be TRBD1 (5 bases). Germline CDR1 is LNHDA and CDR2 is SQIVND (reference sequence). Trimming cost V 1 base and J 5 bases, with 12 bases left between them. The CDR3 runs 14 residues. In DNA form, the CDR3 reads TGTGCCAGTAGTATAGGAGGCAGGGCCCACGAGCAGTACTTC. The encoded protein is CASSIGGRAHEQYF.

The chain combines TRBV7-9 with TRBJ2-1, with TRBD2 as a possible D gene (5 bases). Trimming pared 2 bases from V and 3 bases from J, leaving 23 bases between. This CDR3 region has 19 residues. Per germline, CDR1 SEHNR and CDR2 FQNEAQ (reference sequence). The chain's CDR3 is CASSLTAFYDPEGYNEQFF. The DNA for the CDR3 is TGTGCCAGCAGCTTAACCGCATTTTACGACCCCGAGGGCTACAATGAGCAGTTCTTC.

The chain has TRBV4-1 and TRBJ1-2, with D maybe TRBD1 (6 bases). Trimming cost V 4 bases and J 5 bases, with 20 bases left between them. Germline CDR1 is MGHRA and CDR2 is YSYEKL. This CDR3 has 16 residues. The CDR3 nucleotides read TGCGCCAGCAGCCCAAAGTTGACAGGCCCTGGGTATGGCTACACCTTC. Its protein product is CASSPKLTGPGYGYTF.

This sequence joins TRBV23-1 and TRBJ2-4, with TRBD1 matching 7 bases. TRBV23-1 is identified as an open reading frame with a role that is uncertain. V lost 0 bases to trimming and J lost 0 bases; unmatched junction nucleotides: 17. This CDR3 is 21 amino acids long. The chain's CDR3 is CASSQSSLLPWAGGAKNIQYF. The CDR3, as DNA: TGCGCCAGCAGTCAATCTTCTCTCCTCCCTTGGGCAGGGGGAGCCAAAAACATTCAGTACTTC.

The V and J genes are TRBV30 and TRBJ2-2; 7 bases are shared with TRBD2. The CDR3 runs 13 residues. Trimming removed 0 bases from V and 5 bases from J; junction bases left unmatched: 0. Germline V gene sequence: CDR1 GTSNPN, CDR2 SVGIG (reference sequence). CDR3 nucleotide sequence: TGTGCCTGGAGTGTACTAGCGACCGGGGAGCTGTTTTTT. As protein: CAWSVLATGELFF.

The chain links TRBV6-6 to TRBJ1-4; D possibly corresponds to TRBD1 (5 bases). Trimming left V 0 bases short and J 7 bases short, with 12 bases between. There are 15 residues in the CDR3. CDR1 and CDR2 (germline): MNHNY, SVGAGI (reference sequence). CDR3 nucleotide sequence: TGTGCCAGCAGTTACTCGATGGGGCCAATTGAAAAACTGTTTTTT. This sequence encodes CASSYSMGPIEKLFF.

The genes are TRBV6-1 and TRBJ1-2; weak D call: TRBD1 (6 bases). This CDR3 contains 14 residues. Germline V gene sequence: CDR1 MNHNS, CDR2 SASEGT. The V gene lost 5 bases and the J gene lost 8 bases, with 18 bases spanning the gap. CDR3 in DNA: TGTGCCAGCAGTCCCCGCGGGGGGCTCGACGGCTACACCTTC. Protein sequence: CASSPRGGLDGYTF.

The chain employs TRBV29-1 and TRBJ2-3; 16 bases are a match to TRBD2. Germline assignment: CDR1 SQVTM and CDR2 ANQGSEA. V gave up 6 bases and J gave up 1 base; unmatched junction bases: 7. This CDR3 region has 17 residues. The CDR3 DNA sequence: TGCAGCGTGGAGGGACTAGCGGGGGGGCTGGGCACAGATACGCAGTATTTT. This codes for CSVEGLAGGLGTDTQYF.

The chain has TRBV5-1 and TRBJ1-1; 10 bases are a match to TRBD1. Germline-derived CDR1 and CDR2 are SGHRS and YFSETQ. Losses at the gene ends were 6 bases for V and 0 bases for J; bases not matched to a gene: 5. The CDR3 runs to 15 residues. The CDR3 region is CASTQTGGVNTEAFF. In DNA, the CDR3 is TGCGCCAGCACCCAGACAGGGGGCGTGAACACTGAAGCTTTCTTT.

The genes are TRBV4-1 and TRBJ1-2; 10 nucleotides match TRBD1. Germline V gives CDR1 MGHRA, CDR2 YSYEKL. CDR3 length: 16 residues. With V trimmed by 2 bases and J by 7 bases, 10 bases remained unmatched. The chain's CDR3 is CASSQNRDRGFSGYTF. The CDR3 DNA follows: TGCGCCAGCAGCCAAAACCGGGACAGGGGTTTTTCTGGCTACACCTTC.

This clone has a single count. The chain uses TRBV29-1 and TRBJ2-3, with 15 bases that match TRBD2. The CDR3 has 15 residues. The V segment lost 6 bases and the J segment 2 bases; nucleotides outside the gene matches: 3. Germline CDR1 SQVTM, CDR2 ANQGSEA. In nucleotides, the CDR3 is TGCAGCGTGGGACTAGCGGGGGGTTACACAGATACGCAGTATTTT. As protein: CSVGLAGGYTDTQYF.

This clone has just one count. The CDR3 nucleotides are TGCGCCAGCAGTGACGGCGGGGGGGCCTACGAGCAGTACTTC. Translation gives CASSDGGGAYEQYF. The chain uses TRBV10-2 and TRBJ2-7; TRBD2 matches at 9 bases. The CDR3 covers 14 residues. Trimming cost V 3 bases and J 2 bases; bases outside gene matches: 2. Germline V gene sequence: CDR1 WSHSY, CDR2 SAAADI.

This clone was recorded only once. The chain is built from TRBV7-3 and TRBJ2-3, with 7 bases lining up with TRBD1. CDR3 length equals 15 residues. The junction had 7 bases not matched to a gene; V was cut back by 5 bases and J by 2 bases. Germline values: CDR1 SGHTA, CDR2 FQGTGA. Here the CDR3 DNA reads TGTGCCAGCAGCCCCGGGACAGTAACCACAGATACGCAGTATTTT. Its translation: CASSPGTVTTDTQYF. The whole variable domain, remainder taken from reference TRBV7-3 and TRBJ2-3, is GAGVSQTPSNKVTEKGKYVELRCDPISGHTALYWYRQSLGQGPEFLIYFQGTGAADDSGLPNDRFFAVRPEGSVSTLKIQRTERGDSAVYLCASSPGTVTTDTQYFGPGTRLTVL.

DNA for the CDR3: TGTGCCAGCAGCCCACCTCTGGGACAGGGACAAGAGACCCAGTACTTC. Its translation: CASSPPLGQGQETQYF. This chain joins TRBV7-9 and TRBJ2-5, with 9 bases identical to TRBD1. V trimming: 5 bases; J trimming: 2 bases; junction bases outside the gene matches: 9. Germline lookup yields CDR1 SEHNR and CDR2 FQNEAQ (reference sequence). This CDR3 is 16 amino acids long.

CDR3 nucleotides: TGTGCCAGCAGCTTAGATCAGGGGGAGGAGAACTATGGCTACACCTTC. Protein: CASSLDQGEENYGYTF. This rearrangement joins TRBV7-9 to TRBJ1-2; 7 nucleotides align to TRBD1. The CDR3 runs to 16 residues. CDR1 SEHNR and CDR2 FQNEAQ come from the germline V gene (reference sequence). The V and J ends lost 1 base and 2 bases, in that order; junction bases with no gene match: 7.

This clone was observed once. In the same sample, other DNA sequences code for this CDR3. The J gene is TRBJ2-5, the V gene TRBV11-2; perhaps TRBD2 as D (6 bases). V was clipped by 1 base and J by 2 bases, with 11 bases between them. The CDR3 covers 15 residues. Germline V gene sequence: CDR1 SGHAT, CDR2 FQNNGV. CDR3 region: CASSLGLAYQETQYF. The CDR3 region has the DNA TGTGCCAGCAGCTTAGGCCTAGCGTATCAAGAGACCCAGTACTTC.

The chain has TRBV6-6 and TRBJ2-5; D could derive from TRBD1 or TRBD2 (5 bases each). This CDR3 spans 13 amino acids. V was shortened by 6 bases and J by 2 bases, with 10 bases between the two germline ends. CDR1 MNHNY and CDR2 SVGAGI come from the germline V gene (reference sequence). CDR3: CASSPEGQETQYF. CDR3 coding DNA: TGTGCCAGCAGCCCTGAGGGGCAAGAGACCCAGTACTTC.